These 3 T cell receptor beta chains were sequenced from one sample in a study of OX40 agonist ivuxolimab in advanced cancers. Sequenced by immunoSEQ multiplex PCR; TCRdb stores in-frame clones only, minus some. This sample carries about 80,000 clones, more than 70% of them seen once, and the ten largest clones take 0.76%. This sample comprised CD4+ or CD8+ T cells sorted from blood, obtained in a trial of the OX40 agonist ivuxolimab. The receptors come from an adult with an advanced solid tumor such as melanoma, head and neck, liver or kidney cancer.

The chain carries TRBV18 and TRBJ2-2; TRBD2 aligns across 13 bases. CDR3 size: 17 residues. V lost 0 bases, J lost 6 bases, and 4 bases stayed unmatched. In germline, CDR1 is KGHSH, CDR2 LQKENI. As DNA, the CDR3 is TGTGCCAGCTCACCACCGGGACTAGCGGGATCCTCCGGGGAGCTGTTTTTT. Its protein is CASSPPGLAGSSGELFF. The variable domain in full, completed from reference TRBV18 and TRBJ2-2, reads NAGVMQNPRHLVRRRGQEARLRCSPMKGHSHVYWYRQLPEEGLKFMVYLQKENIIDESGMPKERFSAEFPKEGPSILRIQQVVRGDSAAYFCASSPPGLAGSSGELFFGEGSRLTVL.

This rearrangement joins TRBV7-2 to TRBJ1-2; maybe TRBD1 (6 bases). Germline lookup yields CDR1 SGHTA and CDR2 FQGNSA. The CDR3 has 14 amino acids. The germline V and J ends were trimmed by 1 base and 4 bases, with 10 bases remaining between them. CDR3 nucleotides: TGTGCCAGCAGCTTAGTCCAGGGGATCTATGGCTACACCTTC. This gives the protein CASSLVQGIYGYTF.

The table lists this clone with a count of one. The J gene is TRBJ1-4, the V gene TRBV6-6; weak D call: TRBD1 (6 bases). There are 15 residues in the CDR3. Trimming shortened V by 6 bases and J by 5 bases, and 16 bases separated the two germline ends. Germline assignment: CDR1 MNHNY and CDR2 SVGAGI (reference sequence). The CDR3, as DNA: TGTGCCAGCAGCTTAGCAGGGGCGCCCAATGAAAAACTGTTTTTT. Translation: CASSLAGAPNEKLFF.